A selection of T cell receptor beta chains follows, all from one sample in a study of blood T cell repertoires in COVID-19. The protocol was immunoSEQ multiplex PCR, while the TCRdb copy is restricted to in-frame clones and leaves out a portion. Among about 210,000 clones listed, roughly nine tenths were seen once. The sequenced material came from peripheral blood. All receptors come from a man aged 65 to 85 with acute or convalescent COVID-19. Each CDR3 is given with its conserved first and last residue. The D gene is left open where the match is weak. Size is omitted from some rows. Given values are once, few, many or a class for expanded clones.

v_gene,d_gene,j_gene,abundance,CDR3aa,CDR3nt
TRBV19,TRBD2,TRBJ2-3,NA,CASSILAGRTDTQYF,TGTGCCAGTAGTATATTAGCGGGGCGCACAGATACGCAGTATTTT
TRBV5-1,TRBD1,TRBJ2-3,NA,CASSLEIGQGSDTQYF,TGCGCCAGCAGCTTGGAGATAGGACAGGGGTCAGATACGCAGTATTTT
TRBV5-1,NA,TRBJ2-4,NA,CASSVGGKNIQYF,TGCGCCAGCAGCGTAGGGGGCAAAAACATTCAGTACTTC
TRBV5-1,NA,TRBJ2-1,NA,CASSLKAGTYNEQFF,TGCGCCAGCAGCTTGAAAGCAGGGACCTACAATGAGCAGTTCTTC
TRBV5-6,NA,TRBJ2-1,NA,CASSLAGTGNNNEQFF,TGTGCCAGCAGCTTGGCCGGAACAGGGAATAACAATGAGCAGTTCTTC
TRBV3-1/TRBV3-2,NA,TRBJ2-7,NA,CASSFTFTGTGEQYF,TGTGCCAGCAGCTTCACCTTTACAGGGACGGGCGAGCAGTACTTC
TRBV25-1,NA,TRBJ1-2,few,CASSEPGSYGYTF,TGTGCCAGCAGTGAACCAGGAAGCTATGGCTACACCTTC
TRBV7-2,TRBD1,TRBJ1-2,NA,CASSETGGAGYTF,TGTGCCAGCAGCGAGACAGGGGGCGCTGGCTACACCTTC
TRBV2,NA,TRBJ2-4,NA,CASSEAFQGGQDIQYF,TGTGCCAGCAGTGAAGCTTTCCAGGGGGGCCAGGACATTCAGTACTTC
TRBV18,NA,TRBJ2-7,NA,CASSGMDSSYEQYF,TGTGCCAGCTCCGGGATGGACAGCTCCTACGAGCAGTACTTC
TRBV14,NA,TRBJ2-1,NA,CASSQVRESYNEQFF,TGTGCCAGCAGCCAAGTACGGGAATCCTACAATGAGCAGTTCTTC
TRBV7-8,TRBD2,TRBJ2-1,NA,CASSLSPSGRSYNEQFF,TGTGCCAGCAGCTTGAGTCCTAGCGGGAGAAGCTACAATGAGCAGTTCTTC
TRBV6-5,TRBD2,TRBJ2-5,NA,CASRGGTQETQYF,TGTGCCAGCAGGGGGGGGACTCAGGAGACCCAGTACTTC
TRBV29-1,TRBD2,TRBJ2-1,NA,CSVEGLAGGFIVNEQFF,TGCAGCGTTGAAGGACTAGCGGGGGGGTTCATCGTCAATGAGCAGTTCTTC
TRBV4-3,TRBD2,TRBJ2-1,few,CASSQDMTTGGKFF,TGCGCCAGCAGCCAAGATATGACCACGGGAGGGAAGTTCTTC
TRBV29-1,NA,TRBJ2-1,once,CSGSNTGSYNEQFF,TGCAGCGGTTCCAACACGGGCTCCTACAATGAGCAGTTCTTC
TRBV6-6,NA,TRBJ1-5,NA,CASSFSPNQPQHF,TGTGCCAGCAGTTTTAGCCCCAATCAGCCCCAGCATTTT
TRBV9,NA,TRBJ1-5,NA,CASSVEPSNQPQHF,TGTGCCAGCAGCGTAGAGCCCAGCAATCAGCCCCAGCATTTT
TRBV6-5,TRBD1,TRBJ1-1,NA,CASTQQGASTEAFF,TGTGCCAGCACCCAACAGGGGGCTTCCACTGAAGCTTTCTTT
TRBV6-5,NA,TRBJ1-5,NA,CASSDRQRSNQPQHF,TGTGCCAGCAGCGATCGCCAGAGGAGCAATCAGCCCCAGCATTTT
TRBV5-4,TRBD2,TRBJ2-2,NA,CASSLGLAGVGANTGELFF,TGTGCCAGCAGCCTGGGACTAGCGGGAGTGGGGGCGAACACCGGGGAGCTGTTTTTT
TRBV9,NA,TRBJ2-3,NA,CASSVDGGTDTQYF,TGTGCCAGCAGCGTAGACGGCGGGACAGATACGCAGTATTTT
TRBV6-5,TRBD2,TRBJ2-1,NA,CASSSGLAGGRFF,TGTGCCAGCAGCTCAGGACTAGCGGGAGGTCGGTTCTTC
TRBV4-1,NA,TRBJ1-5,few,CASSQFGNSNQPQHF,TGCGCCAGCAGCCAATTTGGCAATAGCAATCAGCCCCAGCATTTT
TRBV7-3,NA,TRBJ2-1,NA,CASSLTAGKYNEQFF,TGTGCCAGCAGCTTAACGGCGGGGAAGTACAATGAGCAGTTCTTC
TRBV2,TRBD1,TRBJ1-6,once,CASSRGQGVDNSPLHF,TGTGCCAGCAGTCGGGGACAGGGAGTTGATAATTCACCCCTCCACTTT
TRBV19,TRBD1,TRBJ1-5,NA,CASSTSGQGNQPQHF,TGTGCCAGTAGTACCTCAGGACAGGGGAATCAGCCCCAGCATTTT
TRBV7-2,TRBD2,TRBJ2-3,few,CASSLMGGLAVGTDTQYF,TGTGCCAGCAGCTTAATGGGAGGACTAGCGGTTGGGACGGATACGCAGTATTTT
TRBV10-3,NA,TRBJ1-2,NA,CAISDRVSDGYTF,TGTGCCATCAGTGACAGGGTGAGCGATGGCTACACCTTC
TRBV5-1,TRBD2,TRBJ2-5,NA,CASSLSGSETQYF,TGCGCCAGCAGCCTTAGCGGGAGCGAGACCCAGTACTTC
TRBV11-3,NA,TRBJ2-1,NA,CASSLDLSGEQFF,TGTGCCAGCAGCTTAGATCTGTCGGGGGAGCAGTTCTTC
TRBV19,NA,TRBJ1-3,few,CASSTDRNSGNTIYF,TGTGCCAGTAGTACCGACAGGAACTCTGGAAACACCATATATTTT
TRBV4-2,TRBD1,TRBJ2-2,NA,CASSLGQLLANTGELFF,TGTGCCAGCAGCCTGGGACAGCTCCTCGCGAACACCGGGGAGCTGTTTTTT
TRBV19,NA,TRBJ2-7,once,CASSMDGGFSYEQYF,TGTGCCAGTAGTATGGATGGCGGGTTCTCCTACGAGCAGTACTTC
TRBV19,TRBD1,TRBJ1-1,NA,CASSLDRGWNTEAFF,TGTGCCAGTAGTTTGGACAGGGGTTGGAACACTGAAGCTTTCTTT
TRBV25-1,NA,TRBJ2-5,NA,CASSERGTGETQYF,TGTGCCAGCAGTGAGAGGGGAACAGGGGAGACCCAGTACTTC
TRBV7-2,NA,TRBJ1-5,NA,CASSQTGYSNQPQHF,TGTGCCAGCAGCCAGACAGGATATAGCAATCAGCCCCAGCATTTT
TRBV7-3,NA,TRBJ2-1,NA,CASALTSGSYNEQFF,TGTGCCAGCGCACTCACGAGCGGGTCTTACAATGAGCAGTTCTTC
TRBV28,TRBD1,TRBJ2-1,NA,CASSFSGGDYNEQFF,TGTGCCAGCAGTTTTTCAGGGGGCGACTACAATGAGCAGTTCTTC
TRBV20-1,NA,TRBJ2-1,once,CSAGRIDEQFF,TGCAGTGCTGGCAGGATTGATGAGCAGTTCTTC
TRBV14,TRBD2,TRBJ2-1,NA,CASSPLAGARNNEQFF,TGTGCCAGCAGCCCCTTAGCGGGAGCGAGGAACAATGAGCAGTTCTTC
TRBV6-5,NA,TRBJ2-7,NA,CASTVQHYEQYF,TGTGCCAGCACAGTACAGCACTACGAGCAGTACTTC
TRBV28,TRBD1,TRBJ1-5,few,CASSAGTGGNQPQHF,TGTGCCAGCAGCGCCGGGACAGGGGGCAATCAGCCCCAGCATTTT
TRBV5-5,TRBD2,TRBJ2-5,once,CASRLAGTYQETQYF,TGTGCCAGCAGGTTAGCGGGAACGTACCAAGAGACCCAGTACTTC
TRBV28,NA,TRBJ1-6,NA,CASSQVSPLHF,TGTGCCTCATCCCAGGTTTCACCCCTCCACTTT
TRBV5-1,NA,TRBJ2-3,NA,CASSLARGSTDTQYF,TGCGCCAGCAGCTTGGCCAGGGGTAGCACAGATACGCAGTATTTT
TRBV10-3,NA,TRBJ1-4,NA,CAISERGDNEKLFF,TGTGCCATCAGTGAGCGGGGAGATAATGAAAAACTGTTTTTT
TRBV7-2,TRBD2,TRBJ2-7,NA,CASSLLAGGPAYEQYF,TGTGCCAGCAGCCTACTAGCGGGAGGGCCCGCCTACGAGCAGTACTTC
TRBV5-1,NA,TRBJ2-1,once,CASSPREKSYNEQFF,TGCGCCAGCAGCCCTAGGGAGAAGTCCTACAATGAGCAGTTCTTC
TRBV7-9,NA,TRBJ2-3,NA,CASSLAPSSDTQYF,TGTGCCAGCAGCTTAGCGCCTAGTTCCGATACGCAGTATTTT
TRBV7-3,TRBD2,TRBJ2-1,NA,CASSPLGSGRKNEQFF,TGTGCCAGCAGCCCCCTGGGTAGCGGGAGAAAGAATGAGCAGTTCTTC
TRBV10-1,TRBD2,TRBJ2-7,NA,CASPRTSGILTLTYEQYF,TGCGCCAGCCCTAGGACTAGCGGGATACTAACTTTGACCTACGAGCAGTACTTC
TRBV5-5,TRBD1,TRBJ1-5,NA,CASSATTGDQPQHF,TGTGCCAGCAGCGCTACCACAGGGGATCAGCCCCAGCATTTT
TRBV19,NA,TRBJ2-1,NA,CASSIERSKNNEQFF,TGTGCCAGTAGTATAGAAAGGAGTAAGAACAATGAGCAGTTCTTC
TRBV5-4,TRBD1,TRBJ1-2,once,CASSPDRVYGYTF,TGTGCCAGCAGCCCCGACAGGGTCTATGGCTACACCTTC
TRBV5-4,NA,TRBJ1-2,NA,CASIPKQEVTYGYTF,TGTGCCAGCATTCCTAAACAGGAAGTCACCTATGGCTACACCTTC
TRBV19,NA,TRBJ2-3,NA,CASQSGYSTDTQYF,TGTGCCAGTCAGTCGGGGTATAGCACAGATACGCAGTATTTT
TRBV6-5,TRBD1,TRBJ1-3,NA,CASRTSGGSGNTIYF,TGTGCCAGCAGGACCTCAGGGGGCTCTGGAAACACCATATATTTT
TRBV2,TRBD1,TRBJ2-7,NA,CASSLTGGISYEQYF,TGTGCCAGCAGTTTGACAGGGGGCATCTCCTACGAGCAGTACTTC
TRBV5-4,TRBD2,TRBJ2-5,NA,CASSLASGYQETQYF,TGTGCCAGCAGCTTGGCTAGCGGTTACCAAGAGACCCAGTACTTC